Below, 20 T cell receptor beta chains from the same sample are listed, as sequenced in a study of shared clonotypes between healthy human individuals. TCRdb's copy holds only in-frame clones and misses some; the assay was immunoSEQ multiplex PCR. Among about 640,000 clones listed, less than 80% were seen once. Sample: memory CD4+ T cells sorted from blood. Described subset: CD45RA-negative fraction. These receptors were taken from a woman aged 30 to 39 in good health.

The chain combines TRBV28 with TRBJ1-2; no clear D. The CDR3 consists of 11 residues. The ends were cut back, 10 bases at V and 2 bases at J, with 8 bases in the middle. Germline CDR1 reads MDHEN; CDR2 reads SYDVKM. CDR3 sequence reads: CATLMNYGYTF. Here the CDR3 DNA reads TGTGCCACCTTGATGAACTATGGCTACACCTTC.

J is TRBJ1-4 and V is TRBV5-1, with 10 bases identical to TRBD1. The V gene end was trimmed by 3 bases and the J gene end by 8 bases; junction bases not matched to a gene: 7. From germline, CDR1 is SGHRS and CDR2 YFSETQ. This CDR3 contains 15 residues. The DNA for the CDR3 is TGCGCCAGCAGCTCGGGACAGGGGTTGGGCGAAAAACTGTTTTTT. Translated, it gives CASSSGQGLGEKLFF.

The CDR3 DNA is TGTGCCAGCAGTCCCACGACTCTACCACCAGGGACCCAGTACTTC. It specifies CASSPTTLPPGTQYF. The chain recombines TRBV28 with TRBJ2-5, with D unclear. This CDR3 has 15 residues. V lost 5 bases and J 7 bases, leaving 20 bases between the germline ends. Germline values: CDR1 MDHEN, CDR2 SYDVKM.

The chain uses TRBV10-2 and TRBJ1-1, with 8 positions matching TRBD1. From germline, CDR1 is WSHSY and CDR2 SAAADI. The CDR3 spans 13 residues. V lost 6 bases and J lost 4; bases outside the gene matches: 4. The CDR3 reads CASSRGQVTEAFF. CDR3 bases: TGCGCCAGCAGCCGGGGACAGGTCACTGAAGCTTTCTTT.

The chain carries TRBV19 and TRBJ2-4, with 7 positions matching TRBD1. The J segment lost 6 bases and the V segment lost 9 bases, leaving 23 bases of the junction unmatched. The germline V gene has CDR1 LNHDA and CDR2 SQIVND (reference sequence). The CDR3 contains 18 residues. CDR3 sequence reads: CASPVLLDRDYGPNIQYF. CDR3 DNA: TGTGCCAGCCCCGTCCTCCTTGACAGGGATTACGGCCCAAACATTCAGTACTTC. Supplemented by reference TRBV19 and TRBJ2-4, the full variable domain reads DGGITQSPKYLFRKEGQNVTLSCEQNLNHDAMYWYRQDPGQGLRLIYYSQIVNDFQKGDIAEGYSVSREKKESFPLTVTSAQKNPTAFYLCASPVLLDRDYGPNIQYFGAGTRLSVL.

In this sample, this clone turned up many times. Other DNA sequences of this sample code for an identical CDR3. V and J are TRBV5-4 and TRBJ2-3; D is unclear. With 5 bases removed from V and 0 bases from J, the gap between germline ends came to 7 bases. Germline V lookup: CDR1 SGHNT, CDR2 YYREEE (reference sequence). The CDR3 loop spans 13 amino acids. The CDR3 DNA reads TGTGCCAGCAGGCCCGGGAGCACAGATACGCAGTATTTT. Translation gives CASRPGSTDTQYF.

This clone was recorded only once. V is TRBV25-1 and J is TRBJ2-3, with 13 nucleotides matching TRBD2. Germline lookup yields CDR1 MGHDK and CDR2 SYGVNS. This CDR3 has 14 residues. V trimming: 4 bases; J trimming: 5 bases; junction bases outside the gene matches: 0. CDR3 coding DNA: TGTGCCAGCAGTGGACTAGCGGGAGGAGATACGCAGTATTTT. This codes for CASSGLAGGDTQYF. Complete variable domain (other parts from reference TRBV25-1 and TRBJ2-3): EADIYQTPRYLVIGTGKKITLECSQTMGHDKMYWYQQDPGMELHLIHYSYGVNSTEKGDLSSESTVSRIRTEHFPLTLESARPSHTSQYLCASSGLAGGDTQYFGPGTRLTVL.

This clone showed up just a few times. The gene calls are TRBV11-2 and TRBJ2-1; D not certain. Trimming pared 4 bases from V and 4 bases from J, leaving 5 bases between. Germline V CDR1 and CDR2: SGHAT, FQNNGV. This CDR3 comprises 12 residues. CDR3 coding DNA: TGTGCCAGCAGCTCGCAATACAATGAGCAGTTCTTC. It is translated as CASSSQYNEQFF.

J is TRBJ2-3 and V is TRBV27; 10 bases fit TRBD2. CDR3 length: 16 residues. Germline V gives CDR1 MNHEY, CDR2 SMNVEV (reference sequence). V gave up 6 bases and J gave up 6 bases; unmatched junction bases: 12. Here the CDR3 reads CASRNHSGRFEDTQYF. The CDR3 DNA is TGTGCCAGCAGAAACCATAGCGGGAGGTTTGAGGATACGCAGTATTTT.

This chain uses TRBV6-1 with TRBJ1-3; D may be TRBD1 (5 bases). CDR1 is MNHNS, CDR2 SASEGT, per germline. CDR3 size: 14 residues. V was cut by 6 bases and J by 4 bases, with 13 bases left in between. CDR3: CASRDQGYGNTIYF. The CDR3 region has the DNA TGTGCCAGCAGAGATCAGGGATACGGAAACACCATATATTTT.

The chain couples TRBV18 to TRBJ1-1; D might be TRBD1 (6 bases). V gave up 2 bases and J gave up 4 bases, with 11 bases separating them. This CDR3 is 14 amino acids long. Germline values: CDR1 KGHSH, CDR2 LQKENI. The CDR3 DNA is TGTGCCAGCTCACCAAACAGGGATGGCACTGAAGCTTTCTTT. This codes for CASSPNRDGTEAFF.

This clone was seen repeatedly, ten times or more. This rearrangement joins TRBV6-5 to TRBJ1-1, with D maybe TRBD1 (6 bases). Per germline, CDR1 MNHEY and CDR2 SVGAGI. There are 14 residues in the CDR3. The V end lost 3 bases, the J end lost 5 bases, and 13 bases lay between the germline ends. The CDR3, as DNA: TGTGCCAGCAGTTATTCCGGGGGCGAGACTGAAGCTTTCTTT. Protein product: CASSYSGGETEAFF.

This chain links TRBV6-6 with TRBJ2-7; 9 bases are a match to TRBD2. V was pared by 0 bases and J by 3 bases, with 3 bases of the junction left unmatched. Germline CDR1 is MNHNY and CDR2 is SVGAGI (reference sequence). There are 15 residues in the CDR3. CDR3 region: CASSYSNSGSYEQYF. CDR3 in DNA: TGTGCCAGCAGTTACTCGAATAGCGGGAGCTACGAGCAGTACTTC.

J is TRBJ1-1 and V is TRBV28; 7 positions agree with TRBD1. The CDR3 has 13 residues. Trimming removed 5 bases from V and 10 bases from J; junction bases left unmatched: 10. Germline CDR1 is MDHEN and CDR2 is SYDVKM. CDR3 nucleotides: TGTGCCAGCAGTATTGAACAGGGGTTGGGAGCTTTCTTT. Protein sequence: CASSIEQGLGAFF.

This chain uses TRBV19 with TRBJ2-5; TRBD2 matches 7 bases. The CDR3 extends over 14 amino acids. V lost 5 bases to trimming and J lost 5 bases; unmatched junction nucleotides: 8. Germline V gives CDR1 LNHDA, CDR2 SQIVND (reference sequence). CDR3 sequence reads: CASSPLAEGETQYF. The CDR3 region has the DNA TGTGCCAGTAGTCCCCTAGCGGAGGGGGAGACCCAGTACTTC.

The chain uses TRBV25-1 and TRBJ2-3; D uncertain. Germline CDR1 and CDR2: MGHDK and SYGVNS. This CDR3 is 15 amino acids long. Trimming took 2 bases from V and 0 from J, leaving 9 bases between them. The DNA for the CDR3 is TGTGCCAGCAGTGAAGGAACCGAGAGCACAGATACGCAGTATTTT. It yields the protein CASSEGTESTDTQYF.

In DNA, the CDR3 is TGTGCCTGGAGCCGACCCGGGACTCGAGAGACCCAGTACTTC. This gives the protein CAWSRPGTRETQYF. The chain uses TRBV30 and TRBJ2-5, with TRBD2 as a possible D gene (6 bases). Trimming cost V 3 bases and J 4 bases, with 15 bases left between them. The CDR3 consists of 14 residues. Germline V gene data show CDR1 as GTSNPN and CDR2 as SVGIG (reference sequence).

In nucleotides, the CDR3 is TGTGCCAGCAGCCAAGACGAGTTATTCACAGATACGCAGTATTTT. Protein product: CASSQDELFTDTQYF. The chain carries TRBV14 and TRBJ2-3; no definite D call. This CDR3 is 15 amino acids long. Germline V gene lookup returns CDR1 SGHDN and CDR2 FVKESK. The germline V and J ends were trimmed by 0 bases and 2 bases, with 9 bases remaining between them.

This clone was recorded many times. Additional DNA sequences in this sample encode the identical CDR3. For the CDR3, the DNA is TGTGCCAGCAGCCTACTGACAGGTTCCTACGAGCAGTACTTC. Its protein product is CASSLLTGSYEQYF. The chain carries TRBV7-8 and TRBJ2-7, with D possibly being TRBD1 (6 bases). V lost 5 bases, J lost 1 base, and 12 bases lay in between. The length of the CDR3 is 14 residues. CDR1 is SGHVS and CDR2 is FQNEAQ in the germline V gene.

Of note for this clone: This CDR3 is also generated by other DNA sequences in the sample. DNA of the CDR3: TGTGCCAGCAGTAAGGACAGGGGCTACACTGAAGCTTTCTTT. Its translation: CASSKDRGYTEAFF. V and J are TRBV25-1 and TRBJ1-1; 9 nucleotides match TRBD1. Per the germline V gene, CDR1 is MGHDK and CDR2 is SYGVNS. The CDR3 runs to 14 residues. V lost 5 bases, J lost 3 bases, and 4 bases stayed unmatched.